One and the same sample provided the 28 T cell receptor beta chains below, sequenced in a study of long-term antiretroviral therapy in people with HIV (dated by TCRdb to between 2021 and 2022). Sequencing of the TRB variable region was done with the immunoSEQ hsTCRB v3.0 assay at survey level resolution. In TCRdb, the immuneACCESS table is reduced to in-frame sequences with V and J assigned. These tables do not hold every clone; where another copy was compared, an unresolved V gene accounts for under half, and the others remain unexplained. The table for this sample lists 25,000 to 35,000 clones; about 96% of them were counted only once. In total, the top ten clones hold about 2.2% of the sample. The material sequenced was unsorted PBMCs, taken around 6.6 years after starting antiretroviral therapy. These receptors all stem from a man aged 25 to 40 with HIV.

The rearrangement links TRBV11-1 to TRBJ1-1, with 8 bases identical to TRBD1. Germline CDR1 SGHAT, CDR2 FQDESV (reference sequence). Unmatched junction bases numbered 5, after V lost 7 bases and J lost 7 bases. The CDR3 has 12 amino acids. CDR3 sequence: CASTGDRLEAFF. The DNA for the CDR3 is TGTGCCAGCACTGGGGACAGGCTTGAAGCTTTCTTT.

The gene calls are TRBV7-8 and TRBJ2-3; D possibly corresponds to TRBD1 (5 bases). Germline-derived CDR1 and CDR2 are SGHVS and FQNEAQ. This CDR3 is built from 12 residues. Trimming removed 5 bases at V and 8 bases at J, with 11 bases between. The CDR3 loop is CASSEDSVTQYF. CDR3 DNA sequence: TGTGCCAGCAGCGAAGACAGTGTTACGCAGTATTTT.

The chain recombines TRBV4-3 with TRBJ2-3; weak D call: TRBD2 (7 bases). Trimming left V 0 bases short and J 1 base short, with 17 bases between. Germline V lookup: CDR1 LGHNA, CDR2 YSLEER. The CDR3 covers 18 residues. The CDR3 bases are TGCGCCAGCAGCCAAGAAACCCTGGGAGGGGGGGGCACAGATACGCAGTATTTT. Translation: CASSQETLGGGGTDTQYF.

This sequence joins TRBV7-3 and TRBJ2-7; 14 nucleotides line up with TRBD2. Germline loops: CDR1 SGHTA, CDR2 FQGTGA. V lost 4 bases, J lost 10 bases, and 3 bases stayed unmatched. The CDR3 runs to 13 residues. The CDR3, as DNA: TGTGCCAGCAGCTCGACTAGCGGGGGGGATCAGTACTTC. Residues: CASSSTSGGDQYF.

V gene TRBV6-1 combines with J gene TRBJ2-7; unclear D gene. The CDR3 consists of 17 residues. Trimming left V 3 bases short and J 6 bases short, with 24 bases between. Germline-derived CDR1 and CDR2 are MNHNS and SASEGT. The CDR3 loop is CASSEDPGPRLLGEQYF. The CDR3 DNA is TGTGCCAGCAGTGAGGACCCCGGGCCCCGTTTATTAGGCGAGCAGTACTTC.

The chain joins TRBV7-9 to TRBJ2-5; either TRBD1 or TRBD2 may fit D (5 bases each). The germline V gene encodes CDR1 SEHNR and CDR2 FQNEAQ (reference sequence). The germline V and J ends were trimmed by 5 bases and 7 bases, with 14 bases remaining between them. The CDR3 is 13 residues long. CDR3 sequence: CASSPQGDGTQYF. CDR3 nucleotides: TGTGCCAGCAGCCCCCAAGGGGACGGGACCCAGTACTTC.

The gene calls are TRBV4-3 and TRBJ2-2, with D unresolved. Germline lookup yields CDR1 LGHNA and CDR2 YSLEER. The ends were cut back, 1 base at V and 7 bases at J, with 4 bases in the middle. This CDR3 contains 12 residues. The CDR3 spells CASSQGIGELFF. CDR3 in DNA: TGCGCCAGCAGCCAAGGGATCGGGGAGCTGTTTTTT.

CDR3 loop: CASSVGGHPTGEQYF. DNA for the CDR3: TGTGCCAGCAGCGTAGGGGGACACCCCACTGGCGAGCAGTACTTC. The chain joins TRBV9 to TRBJ2-7; D is perhaps TRBD1 (6 bases). The CDR3 loop spans 15 amino acids. The V gene lost 0 bases and the J gene lost 6 bases, with 16 bases spanning the gap. Germline V lookup: CDR1 SGDLS, CDR2 YYNGEE.

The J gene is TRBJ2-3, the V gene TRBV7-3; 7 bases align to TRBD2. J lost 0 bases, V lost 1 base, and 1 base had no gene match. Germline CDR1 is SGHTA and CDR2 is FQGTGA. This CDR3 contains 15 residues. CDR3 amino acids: CASSLSGSSTDTQYF. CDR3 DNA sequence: TGTGCCAGCAGCTTAAGCGGGAGCAGCACAGATACGCAGTATTTT.

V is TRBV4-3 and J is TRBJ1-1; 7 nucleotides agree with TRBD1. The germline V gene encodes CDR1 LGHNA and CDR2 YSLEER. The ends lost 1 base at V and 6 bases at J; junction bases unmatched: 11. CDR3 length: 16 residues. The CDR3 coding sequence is TGCGCCAGCAGCCAAGCTAGGGGGCGTGAAGCCTCTGAAGCTTTCTTT. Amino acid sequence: CASSQARGREASEAFF.

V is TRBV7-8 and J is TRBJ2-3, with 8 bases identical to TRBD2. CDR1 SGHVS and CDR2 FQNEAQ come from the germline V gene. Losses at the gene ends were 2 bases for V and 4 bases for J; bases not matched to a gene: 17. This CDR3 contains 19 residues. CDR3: CASSLPRGPREGVADTQYF. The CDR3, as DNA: TGTGCCAGCAGCTTACCCCGAGGACCTCGGGAGGGAGTTGCAGATACGCAGTATTTT. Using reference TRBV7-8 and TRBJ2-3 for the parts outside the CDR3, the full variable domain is GAGVSQSPRYKVAKRGQDVALRCDPISGHVSLFWYQQALGQGPEFLTYFQNEAQLDKSGLPSDRFFAERPEGSVSTLKIQRTQQEDSAVYLCASSLPRGPREGVADTQYFGPGTRLTVL.

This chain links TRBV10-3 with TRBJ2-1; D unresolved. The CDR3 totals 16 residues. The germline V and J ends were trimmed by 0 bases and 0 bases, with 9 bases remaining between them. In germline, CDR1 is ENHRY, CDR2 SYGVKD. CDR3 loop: CAISESGLGSYNEQFF. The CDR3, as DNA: TGTGCCATCAGTGAGTCGGGTTTGGGCTCCTACAATGAGCAGTTCTTC.

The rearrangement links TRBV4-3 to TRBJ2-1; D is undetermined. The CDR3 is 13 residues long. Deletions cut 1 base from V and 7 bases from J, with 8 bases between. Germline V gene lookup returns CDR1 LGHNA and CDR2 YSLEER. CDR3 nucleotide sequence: TGCGCCAGCAGCCAAGGGATGGGAAATGAGCAGTTCTTC. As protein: CASSQGMGNEQFF.

CDR3 amino acids: CASSVAVPGGLAGGDTQYF. The CDR3 DNA reads as TGTGCCAGCAGCGTAGCCGTTCCAGGGGGACTAGCGGGGGGAGATACGCAGTATTTT. This rearrangement joins TRBV9 to TRBJ2-3; 15 nucleotides align to TRBD2. Germline V gives CDR1 SGDLS, CDR2 YYNGEE. The length of the CDR3 is 19 residues. The J segment lost 5 bases and the V segment lost 0 bases, leaving 10 bases of the junction unmatched.

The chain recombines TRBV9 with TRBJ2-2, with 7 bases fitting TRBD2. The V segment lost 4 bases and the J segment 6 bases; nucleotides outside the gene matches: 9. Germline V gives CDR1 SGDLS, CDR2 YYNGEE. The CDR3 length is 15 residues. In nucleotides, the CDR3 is TGTGCCAGCAGCCCTCAGGGAGGGGTGTCCGGGGAGCTGTTTTTT. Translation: CASSPQGGVSGELFF.

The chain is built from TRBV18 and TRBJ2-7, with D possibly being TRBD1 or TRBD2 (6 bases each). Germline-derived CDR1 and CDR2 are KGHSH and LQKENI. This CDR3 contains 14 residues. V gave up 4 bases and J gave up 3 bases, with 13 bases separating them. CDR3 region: CASSQRGGSYEQYF. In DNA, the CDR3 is TGTGCCAGCTCACAACGAGGGGGGAGCTACGAGCAGTACTTC.

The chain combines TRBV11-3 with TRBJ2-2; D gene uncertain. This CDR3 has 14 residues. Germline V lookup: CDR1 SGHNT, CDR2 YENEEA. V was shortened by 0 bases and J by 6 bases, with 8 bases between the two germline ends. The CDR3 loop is CASSLDRKPGELFF. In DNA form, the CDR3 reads TGTGCCAGCAGCTTAGATCGAAAGCCCGGGGAGCTGTTTTTT.

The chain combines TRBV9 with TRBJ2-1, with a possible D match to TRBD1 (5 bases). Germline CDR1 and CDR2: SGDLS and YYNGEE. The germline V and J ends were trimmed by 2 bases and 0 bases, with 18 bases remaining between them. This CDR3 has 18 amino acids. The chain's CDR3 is CASSVKAGLTPSYNEQFF. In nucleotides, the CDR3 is TGTGCCAGCAGCGTTAAGGCAGGGCTAACTCCCTCCTACAATGAGCAGTTCTTC. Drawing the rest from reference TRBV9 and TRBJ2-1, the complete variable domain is DSGVTQTPKHLITATGQRVTLRCSPRSGDLSVYWYQQSLDQGLQFLIQYYNGEERAKGNILERFSAQQFPDLHSELNLSSLELGDSALYFCASSVKAGLTPSYNEQFFGPGTRLTVL.

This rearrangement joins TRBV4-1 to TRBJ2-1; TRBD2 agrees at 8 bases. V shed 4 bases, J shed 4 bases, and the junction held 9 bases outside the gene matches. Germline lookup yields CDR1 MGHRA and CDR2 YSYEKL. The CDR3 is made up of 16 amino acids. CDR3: CASSRDSSGRYNEQFF. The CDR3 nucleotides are TGCGCCAGCAGCCGCGACTCTAGCGGGCGTTACAATGAGCAGTTCTTC.

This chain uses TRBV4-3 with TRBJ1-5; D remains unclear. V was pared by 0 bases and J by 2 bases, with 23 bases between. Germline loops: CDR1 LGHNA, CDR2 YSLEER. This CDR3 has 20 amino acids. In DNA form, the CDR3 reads TGCGCCAGCAGCCAAGACGATTGGGTCCCGAGGGTGGTGGGCAATCAGCCCCAGCATTTT. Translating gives CASSQDDWVPRVVGNQPQHF.

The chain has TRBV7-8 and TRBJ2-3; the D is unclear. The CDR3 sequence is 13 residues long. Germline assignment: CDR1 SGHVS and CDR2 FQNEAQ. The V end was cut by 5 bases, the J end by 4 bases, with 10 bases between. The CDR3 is CASSLSTPDTQYF. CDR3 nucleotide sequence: TGTGCCAGCAGCCTTAGCACCCCAGATACGCAGTATTTT.

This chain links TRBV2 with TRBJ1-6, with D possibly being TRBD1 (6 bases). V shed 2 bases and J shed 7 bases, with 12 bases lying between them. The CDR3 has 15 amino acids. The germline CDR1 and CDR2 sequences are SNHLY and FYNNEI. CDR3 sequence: CASSEQLGGNSPLHF. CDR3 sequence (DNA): TGTGCCAGCAGTGAACAATTGGGGGGCAATTCACCCCTCCACTTT.

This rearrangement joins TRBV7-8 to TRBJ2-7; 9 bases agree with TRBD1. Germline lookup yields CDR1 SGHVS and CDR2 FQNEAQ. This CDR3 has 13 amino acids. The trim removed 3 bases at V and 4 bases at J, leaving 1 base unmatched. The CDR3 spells CASSFGTGYEQYF. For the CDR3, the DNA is TGTGCCAGCAGCTTTGGGACAGGGTACGAGCAGTACTTC.

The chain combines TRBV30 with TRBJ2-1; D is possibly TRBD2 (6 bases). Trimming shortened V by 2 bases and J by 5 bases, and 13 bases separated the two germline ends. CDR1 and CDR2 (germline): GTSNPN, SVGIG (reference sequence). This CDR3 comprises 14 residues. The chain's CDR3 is CAWSTRTTHNEQFF. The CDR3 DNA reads TGTGCCTGGAGTACCAGGACTACCCACAATGAGCAGTTCTTC.

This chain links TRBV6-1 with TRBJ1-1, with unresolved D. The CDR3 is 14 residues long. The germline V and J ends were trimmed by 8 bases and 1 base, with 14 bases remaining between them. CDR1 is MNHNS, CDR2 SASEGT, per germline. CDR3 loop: CASGRWRENTEAFF. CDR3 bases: TGTGCCAGCGGGAGGTGGCGGGAGAACACTGAAGCTTTCTTT.

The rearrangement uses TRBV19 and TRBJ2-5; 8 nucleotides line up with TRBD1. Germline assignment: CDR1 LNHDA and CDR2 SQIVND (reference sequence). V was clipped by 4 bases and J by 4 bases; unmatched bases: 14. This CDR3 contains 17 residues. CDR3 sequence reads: CASSKRKQGEFGETQYF. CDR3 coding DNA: TGTGCCAGTAGTAAACGGAAACAGGGGGAATTTGGAGAGACCCAGTACTTC.

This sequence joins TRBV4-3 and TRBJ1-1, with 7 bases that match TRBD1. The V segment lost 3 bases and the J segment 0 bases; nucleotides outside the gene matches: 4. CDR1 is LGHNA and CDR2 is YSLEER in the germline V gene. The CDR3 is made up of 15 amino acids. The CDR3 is CASSHQTGLNTEAFF. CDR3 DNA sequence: TGCGCCAGCAGCCACCAGACAGGGTTGAACACTGAAGCTTTCTTT.

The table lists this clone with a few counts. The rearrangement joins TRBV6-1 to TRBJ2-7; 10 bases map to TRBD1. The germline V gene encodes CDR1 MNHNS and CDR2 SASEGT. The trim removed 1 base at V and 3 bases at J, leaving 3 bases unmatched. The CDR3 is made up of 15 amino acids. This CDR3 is CASSEVGQGIYEQYF. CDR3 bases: TGTGCCAGCAGTGAAGTGGGACAGGGGATCTACGAGCAGTACTTC.